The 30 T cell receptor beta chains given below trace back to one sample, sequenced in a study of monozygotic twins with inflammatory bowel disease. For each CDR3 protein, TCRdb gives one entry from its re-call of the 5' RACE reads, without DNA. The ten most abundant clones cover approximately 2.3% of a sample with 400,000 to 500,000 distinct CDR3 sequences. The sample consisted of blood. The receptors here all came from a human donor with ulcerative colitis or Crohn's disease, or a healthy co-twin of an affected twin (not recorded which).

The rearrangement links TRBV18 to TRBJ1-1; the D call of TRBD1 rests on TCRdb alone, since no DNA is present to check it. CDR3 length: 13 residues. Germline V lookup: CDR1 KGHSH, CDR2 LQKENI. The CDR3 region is CASSPGQDTEAFF. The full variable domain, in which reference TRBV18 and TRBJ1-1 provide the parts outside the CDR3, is NAGVMQNPRHLVRRRGQEARLRCSPMKGHSHVYWYRQLPEEGLKFMVYLQKENIIDESGMPKERFSAEFPKEGPSILRIQQVVRGDSAAYFCASSPGQDTEAFFGQGTRLTVV.

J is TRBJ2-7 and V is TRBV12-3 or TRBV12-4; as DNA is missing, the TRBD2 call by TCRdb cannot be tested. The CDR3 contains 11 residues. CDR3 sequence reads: CATSIGLEQYF.

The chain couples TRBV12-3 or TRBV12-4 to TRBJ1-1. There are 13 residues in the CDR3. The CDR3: CASSEVGPTEAFF.

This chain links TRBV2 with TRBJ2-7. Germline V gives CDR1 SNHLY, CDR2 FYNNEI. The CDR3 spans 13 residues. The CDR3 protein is CASSERSHNEQYF.

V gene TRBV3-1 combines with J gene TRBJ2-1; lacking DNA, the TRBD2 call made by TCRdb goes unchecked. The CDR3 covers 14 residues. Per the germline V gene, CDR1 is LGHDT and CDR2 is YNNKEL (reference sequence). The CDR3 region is CASSPVASGGEQFF.

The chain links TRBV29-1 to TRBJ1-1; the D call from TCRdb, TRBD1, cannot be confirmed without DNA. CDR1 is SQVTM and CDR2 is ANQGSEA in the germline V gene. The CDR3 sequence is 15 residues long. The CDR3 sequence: CSAFGGQGADTEAFF.

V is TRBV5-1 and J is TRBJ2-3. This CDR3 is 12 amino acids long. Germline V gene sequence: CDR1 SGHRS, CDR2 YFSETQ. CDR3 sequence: CASSRAGNTQYF.

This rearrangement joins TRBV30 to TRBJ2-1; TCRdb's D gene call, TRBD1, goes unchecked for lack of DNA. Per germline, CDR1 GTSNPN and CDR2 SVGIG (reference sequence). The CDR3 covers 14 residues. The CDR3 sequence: CAWSEGGGVTEQFF. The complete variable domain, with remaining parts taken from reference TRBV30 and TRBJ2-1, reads SQTIHQWPATLVQPVGSPLSLECTVEGTSNPNLYWYRQAAGRGLQLLFYSVGIGQISSEVPQNLSASRPQDRQFILSSKKLLLSDSGFYLCAWSEGGGVTEQFFGPGTRLTVL.

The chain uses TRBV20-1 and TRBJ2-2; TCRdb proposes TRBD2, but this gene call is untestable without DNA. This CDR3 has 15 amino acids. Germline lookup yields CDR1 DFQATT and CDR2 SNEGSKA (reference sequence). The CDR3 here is CSAGLAGGVAGELFF.

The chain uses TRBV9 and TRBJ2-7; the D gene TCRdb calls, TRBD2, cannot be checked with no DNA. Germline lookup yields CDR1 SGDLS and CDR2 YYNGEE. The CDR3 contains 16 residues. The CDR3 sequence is CASSVVHVQRGYEQYF.

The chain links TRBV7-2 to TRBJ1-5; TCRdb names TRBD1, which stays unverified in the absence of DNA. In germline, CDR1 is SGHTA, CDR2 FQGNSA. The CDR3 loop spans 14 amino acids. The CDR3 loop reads CASSLRGNNQPQHF.

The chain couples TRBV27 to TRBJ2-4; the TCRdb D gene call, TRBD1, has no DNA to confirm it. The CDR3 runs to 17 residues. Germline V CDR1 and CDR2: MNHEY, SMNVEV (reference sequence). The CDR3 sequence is CASSFVGDTEAKNIQYF.

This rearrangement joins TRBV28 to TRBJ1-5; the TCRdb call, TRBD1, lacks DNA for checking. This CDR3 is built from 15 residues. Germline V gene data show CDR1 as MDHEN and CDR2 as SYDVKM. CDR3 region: CASTKGLVGNQPQHF.

This CDR3 reads CACSLGGRRAQHF. V is TRBV12-3 or TRBV12-4 and J is TRBJ1-5. This CDR3 spans 13 amino acids.

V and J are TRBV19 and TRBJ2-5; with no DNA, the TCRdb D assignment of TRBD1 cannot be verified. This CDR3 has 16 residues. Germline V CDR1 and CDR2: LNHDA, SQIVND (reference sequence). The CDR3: CASSIVSGTAQETQYF.

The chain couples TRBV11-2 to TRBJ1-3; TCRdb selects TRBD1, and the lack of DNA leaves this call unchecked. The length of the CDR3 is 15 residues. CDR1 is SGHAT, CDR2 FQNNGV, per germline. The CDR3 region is CASSPQGTTGNTIYF.

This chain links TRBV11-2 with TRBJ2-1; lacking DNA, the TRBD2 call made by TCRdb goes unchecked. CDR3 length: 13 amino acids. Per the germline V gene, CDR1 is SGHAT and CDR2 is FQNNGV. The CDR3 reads CASSTVEGNEQFF.

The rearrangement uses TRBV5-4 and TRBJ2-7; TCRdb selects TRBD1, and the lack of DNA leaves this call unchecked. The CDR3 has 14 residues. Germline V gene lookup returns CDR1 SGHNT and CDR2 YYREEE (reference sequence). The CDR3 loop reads CASSRDRWDYEQYF.

This chain's CDR3 is CASSSVLGRRQGKPQHF. The chain combines TRBV5-1 with TRBJ1-5; TCRdb's D gene call, TRBD1, goes unchecked for lack of DNA. Germline lookup yields CDR1 SGHRS and CDR2 YFSETQ. This CDR3 comprises 17 residues.

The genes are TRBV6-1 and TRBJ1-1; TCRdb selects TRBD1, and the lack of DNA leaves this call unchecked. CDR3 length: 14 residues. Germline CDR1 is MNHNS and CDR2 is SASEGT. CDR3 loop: CASIRLGGQHEAFF.

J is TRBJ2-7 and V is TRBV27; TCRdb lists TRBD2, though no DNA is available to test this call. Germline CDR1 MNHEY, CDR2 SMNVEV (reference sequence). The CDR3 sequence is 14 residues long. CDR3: CASSLIGLADEQYF.

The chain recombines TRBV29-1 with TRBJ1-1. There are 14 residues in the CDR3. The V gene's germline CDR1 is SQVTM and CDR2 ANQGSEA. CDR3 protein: CSVGEGRRNTEAFF.

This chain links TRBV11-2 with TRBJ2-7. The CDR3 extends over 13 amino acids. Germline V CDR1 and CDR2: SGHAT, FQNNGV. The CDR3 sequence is CASSLDRFHEQYF.

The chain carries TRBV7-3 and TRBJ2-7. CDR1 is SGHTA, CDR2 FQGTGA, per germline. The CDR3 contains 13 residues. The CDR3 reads CASSLDSRYEQYF.

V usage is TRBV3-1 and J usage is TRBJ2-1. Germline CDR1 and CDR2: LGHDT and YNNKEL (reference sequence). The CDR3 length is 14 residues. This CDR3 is CASSQGRVANEQFF.

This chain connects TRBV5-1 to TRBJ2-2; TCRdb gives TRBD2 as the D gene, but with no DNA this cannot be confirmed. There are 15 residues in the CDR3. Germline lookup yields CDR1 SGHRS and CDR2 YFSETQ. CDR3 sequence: CASSLVASGSGELFF.

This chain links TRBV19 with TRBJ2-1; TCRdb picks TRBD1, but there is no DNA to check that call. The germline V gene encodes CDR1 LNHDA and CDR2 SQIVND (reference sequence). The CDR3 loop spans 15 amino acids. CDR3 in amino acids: CASSIGGGALGEQFF.

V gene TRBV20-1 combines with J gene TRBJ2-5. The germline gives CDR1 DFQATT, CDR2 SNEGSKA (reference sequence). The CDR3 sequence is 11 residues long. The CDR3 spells CSARKQQTQYF.

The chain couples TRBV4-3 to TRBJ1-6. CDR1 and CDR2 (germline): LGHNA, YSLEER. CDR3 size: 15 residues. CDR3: CASSHEVSYNSPLLF.

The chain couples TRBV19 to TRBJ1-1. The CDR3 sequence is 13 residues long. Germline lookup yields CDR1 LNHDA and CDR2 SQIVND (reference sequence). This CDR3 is CASSSGGTPEAFF.